The rows below give T cell receptor beta chains drawn from one sample of a study of T cell changes during pregnancy in multiple sclerosis. The data were produced by immunoSEQ multiplex PCR, yet TCRdb's version contains in-frame clones alone and is incomplete. The data contain around 60,000 clones, 90% to 95% of them seen just once; the ten biggest clones take up approximately 2%. Here the sequenced sample was peripheral blood, taken after pregnancy. Receptor source: a female donor with multiple sclerosis, enrolled in a pregnancy study. Each CDR3 is given with its conserved first and last residue. The order of the fields is J gene, clone size, V gene, D gene, CDR3 DNA, CDR3 protein. A D gene is named only where the DNA matches it firmly. A row's size may be missing; if present it is once, few, many or a size class.

TRBJ2-2 . TRBV9 TRBD2 TGTGCCAGCAGCGGCGGACGGCTACTAGCGGGACGGGACACCGGGGAGCTGTTTTTT CASSGGRLLAGRDTGELFF
TRBJ2-3 . TRBV4-2 . TGTGCCAGCAGCCAAGATTTCCCGGCGGAGGGGGATACGCAGTATTTT CASSQDFPAEGDTQYF
TRBJ2-3 . TRBV5-8 . TGTGCCAGCAGCCCCCCCTCAACACGACACACAGATACGCAGTATTTT CASSPPSTRHTDTQYF
TRBJ2-1 . TRBV6-1 TRBD2 TGTGCCAGCAGTGAACCCCAACGCGGGAGTTACAATGAGCAGTTCTTC CASSEPQRGSYNEQFF
TRBJ1-1 . TRBV5-8 . TGTGCCAGCAGCTTGTATCGGGGATTGAACACTGAAGCTTTCTTT CASSLYRGLNTEAFF
TRBJ2-1 . TRBV5-4 TRBD2 TGTGCCAGCAGTTCTATAGCGGGCCAACAAGGTGAGCAGTTCTTC CASSSIAGQQGEQFF
TRBJ2-1 . TRBV27 TRBD1 TGTGCCAGCAGTTCCGGGACAGGGGGAATCAATGAGCAGTTCTTC CASSSGTGGINEQFF
TRBJ2-7 . TRBV7-9 TRBD1 TGTGCCAGCAGCGGCACGACAGGGGGGTGGGCCTACGAGCAGTACTTC CASSGTTGGWAYEQYF
TRBJ1-2 . TRBV27 TRBD1 TGTGCCAGCAGTCCCCTCGACAGGGTGACGGCCGGCTACACCTTC CASSPLDRVTAGYTF
TRBJ2-5 . TRBV4-1 TRBD1 TGCGCCAGCAGCCAAGTAACAGGGGAAGAGACCCAGTACTTC CASSQVTGEETQYF
TRBJ1-5 . TRBV7-9 . TGTGCCAGCAGCTTCACGGGAACGAGCAATCAGCCCCAGCATTTT CASSFTGTSNQPQHF
TRBJ2-1 . TRBV4-3 TRBD2 TGCGCCAGCAGCCAACTAGCGGGAGGAGGTCCCTACAATGAGCAGTTCTTC CASSQLAGGGPYNEQFF
TRBJ2-7 . TRBV27 TRBD1 TGTGCCAGCAGCTTCACGACAGGGGTCAACGAGCAGTACTTC CASSFTTGVNEQYF
TRBJ1-3 few TRBV6-6 . TGTGCCAGCAGTTACTCAATGGCCAGATTTGGAAACACCATATATTTT CASSYSMARFGNTIYF
TRBJ2-5 . TRBV11-3 TRBD1 TGTGCCAGCAGCTCGAACAACAGGGGACAAGAGACCCAGTACTTC CASSSNNRGQETQYF
TRBJ2-4 . TRBV28 . TGTGCCAGCAGCACCGGGACTGTGCAGATTCAGTACTTC CASSTGTVQIQYF
TRBJ2-5 . TRBV19 . TGTGCCAGTAGTTGGGCAGTAAAAGAGACCCAGTACTTC CASSWAVKETQYF
TRBJ2-3 . TRBV4-3 TRBD2 TGCGCCAGCAGCCAAGAGGGACTAGCGGGAGCAGATACGCAGTATTTT CASSQEGLAGADTQYF
TRBJ2-1 once TRBV4-3 . TGCGCCAGCAGCCAGAAGGGAGCGGGTGGTGAGCAGTTCTTC CASSQKGAGGEQFF
TRBJ2-2 . TRBV19 . TGTGCCAGTAGAGACAGGTTGGACACCGGGGAGCTGTTTTTT CASRDRLDTGELFF
TRBJ2-7 . TRBV4-1 . TGCGCCAGCAGCCAACTTGCCGCCCAGGGGTACGAGCAGTACTTC CASSQLAAQGYEQYF
TRBJ2-7 . TRBV5-1 . TGCGCCAGCAGCCCCCGGGACTCCACTTCGGGAGAGCAGTACTTC CASSPRDSTSGEQYF
TRBJ2-2 . TRBV29-1 . TGCAGCGTTGAAGAGGGCCGGATGAACACCGGGGAGCTGTTTTTT CSVEEGRMNTGELFF
TRBJ1-2 . TRBV5-1 . TGCGCCAGCAGCGGGGGGACGGATCCCTATGGCTACACCTTC CASSGGTDPYGYTF
TRBJ2-1 . TRBV11-2 TRBD2 TGTGCCAGCAGCTTAGACTGGGAACGGACTAGCGGGAGGCACAATGAGCAGTTCTTC CASSLDWERTSGRHNEQFF
TRBJ2-7 . TRBV7-2 TRBD2 TGTGCCAGCAGAACTAGCGGGGCCCTCTCCTACGAGCAGTACTTC CASRTSGALSYEQYF
TRBJ1-2 . TRBV6-1 . TGTGCCAGCAGTGAATTTCGCAGGGCTGGCTACACCTTC CASSEFRRAGYTF
TRBJ2-6 . TRBV21-1 . TGTGCCAGCAGCAAAGAAGGAGACAGGGAGGCCGGGGCCAACGTCCTGACTTTC CASSKEGDREAGANVLTF
TRBJ2-5 . TRBV7-2 TRBD2 TGTGCCAGCAGCAAGGGCGGGGGGGACGGGACCCAGTACTTC CASSKGGGDGTQYF
TRBJ1-2 . TRBV27 . TGTGCCAGCAGGGGGGGAAACTATGGCTACACCTTC CASRGGNYGYTF
TRBJ2-3 . TRBV6-5 TRBD2 TGTGCCAGCAGTAAGACTAGCGGAAGCACAGATACGCAGTATTTT CASSKTSGSTDTQYF
TRBJ2-4 . TRBV7-2 TRBD1 TGTGCCAGCAGCCCACGGACAGGGGGAAGTGACATTCAGTACTTC CASSPRTGGSDIQYF
TRBJ2-2 . TRBV9 TRBD1 TGTGCCAGCAGCCCACGGACAGGGACTCGGAACACCGGGGAGCTGTTTTTT CASSPRTGTRNTGELFF
TRBJ2-7 once TRBV6-1 TRBD1 TGTGCCAGCAGTGGGTTCGACAGGGGCCTTTCCTACGAGCAGTACTTC CASSGFDRGLSYEQYF
TRBJ1-1 . TRBV7-9 . TGTGCCAGCAGTCCCAGCAGGTGGACTGAAGCTTTCTTT CASSPSRWTEAFF
TRBJ2-1 . TRBV19 TRBD2 TGTGCCAGTAGTCTGCGACTAGCGGGAGAGGGCAATGAGCAGTTCTTC CASSLRLAGEGNEQFF
TRBJ1-1 . TRBV5-6 . TGTGCCAGCAGCCGGGACACTGAAGCTTTCTTT CASSRDTEAFF
TRBJ1-2 . TRBV2 TRBD1 TGTGCCAGCAGTGCGGGACAGGGGAGTAACTATGGCTACACCTTC CASSAGQGSNYGYTF
TRBJ2-5 . TRBV15 TRBD2 TGTGCCACCAGCAGAGCGGGAGGGACAGAGACCCAGTACTTC CATSRAGGTETQYF
TRBJ2-5 once TRBV25-1 TRBD2 TGTGCCAGCGCTGCCAGTACAGTGAGCGGGGGTGGAGAGACCCAGTACTTC CASAASTVSGGGETQYF
TRBJ2-2 . TRBV28 TRBD1 TGTGCCAGCAGTTACAACAGGGGGCTATCTTGGCAGTGGGACACCGGGGAGCTGTTTTTT CASSYNRGLSWQWDTGELFF
TRBJ1-2 . TRBV7-2 . TGTGCCAGCAGCTCCAGGGGAGGGGTAGGAGGCTACACCTTC CASSSRGGVGGYTF
TRBJ2-3 . TRBV9 TRBD1 TGTGCCAGCACGCTGACAGGGGGCGCAGGTGATACGCAGTATTTT CASTLTGGAGDTQYF